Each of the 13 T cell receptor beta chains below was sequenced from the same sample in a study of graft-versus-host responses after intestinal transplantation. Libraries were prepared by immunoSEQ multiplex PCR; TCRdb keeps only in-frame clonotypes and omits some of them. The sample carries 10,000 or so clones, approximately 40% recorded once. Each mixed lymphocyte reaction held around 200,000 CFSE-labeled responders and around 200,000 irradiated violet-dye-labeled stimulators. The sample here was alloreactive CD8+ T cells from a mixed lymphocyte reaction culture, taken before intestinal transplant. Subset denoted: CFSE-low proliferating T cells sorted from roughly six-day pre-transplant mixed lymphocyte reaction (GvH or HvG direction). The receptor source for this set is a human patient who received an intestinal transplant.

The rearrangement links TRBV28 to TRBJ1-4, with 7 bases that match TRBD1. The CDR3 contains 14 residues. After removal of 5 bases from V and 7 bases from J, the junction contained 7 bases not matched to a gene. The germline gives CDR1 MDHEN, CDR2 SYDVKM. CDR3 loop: CASSPGGWVEKLFF. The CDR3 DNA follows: TGTGCCAGCAGTCCAGGGGGTTGGGTTGAAAAACTGTTTTTT.

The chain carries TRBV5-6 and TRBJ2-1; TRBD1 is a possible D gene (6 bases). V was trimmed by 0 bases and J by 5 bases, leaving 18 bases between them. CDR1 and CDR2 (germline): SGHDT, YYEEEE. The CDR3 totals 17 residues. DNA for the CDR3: TGTGCCAGCAGCTTGGTATCCGGGACACTCTTTAACAATGAGCAGTTCTTC. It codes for CASSLVSGTLFNNEQFF.

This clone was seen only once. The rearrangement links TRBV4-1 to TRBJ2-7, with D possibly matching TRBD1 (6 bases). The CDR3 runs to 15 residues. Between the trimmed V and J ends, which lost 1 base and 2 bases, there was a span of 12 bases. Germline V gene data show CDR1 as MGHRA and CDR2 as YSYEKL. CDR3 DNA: TGCGCCAGCAGCCAAGGACAGGCGGCACCCTACGAGCAGTACTTC. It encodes CASSQGQAAPYEQYF.

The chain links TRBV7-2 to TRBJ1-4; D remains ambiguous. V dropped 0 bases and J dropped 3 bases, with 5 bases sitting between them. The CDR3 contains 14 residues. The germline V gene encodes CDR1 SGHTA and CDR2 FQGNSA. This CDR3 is CASSLATANEKLFF. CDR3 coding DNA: TGTGCCAGCAGCTTAGCGACTGCTAATGAAAAACTGTTTTTT.

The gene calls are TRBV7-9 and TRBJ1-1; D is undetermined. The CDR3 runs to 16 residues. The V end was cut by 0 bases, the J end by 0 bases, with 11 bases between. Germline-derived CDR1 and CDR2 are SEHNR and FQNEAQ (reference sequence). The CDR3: CASSLALRNVNTEAFF. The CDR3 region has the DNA TGTGCCAGCAGCTTAGCGCTACGCAACGTGAACACTGAAGCTTTCTTT. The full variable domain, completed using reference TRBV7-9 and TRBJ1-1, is DTGVSQNPRHKITKRGQNVTFRCDPISEHNRLYWYRQTLGQGPEFLTYFQNEAQLEKSRLLSDRFSAERPKGSFSTLEIQRTEQGDSAMYLCASSLALRNVNTEAFFGQGTRLTVV.

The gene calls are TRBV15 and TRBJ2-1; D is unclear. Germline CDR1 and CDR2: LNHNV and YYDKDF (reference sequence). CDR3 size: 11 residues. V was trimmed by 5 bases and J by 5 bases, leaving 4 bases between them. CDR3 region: CATSPDNEQFF. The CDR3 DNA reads TGTGCCACCAGCCCTGACAATGAGCAGTTCTTC.

This CDR3 is CASTPNPGGSYNEQFF. The CDR3, as DNA: TGTGCCAGCACCCCGAACCCAGGGGGGAGCTACAATGAGCAGTTCTTC. V is TRBV27 and J is TRBJ2-1; a possible D gene is TRBD1 (7 bases). In germline, CDR1 is MNHEY, CDR2 SMNVEV (reference sequence). There are 16 residues in the CDR3. V was clipped by 7 bases and J by 3 bases, with 19 bases between them.

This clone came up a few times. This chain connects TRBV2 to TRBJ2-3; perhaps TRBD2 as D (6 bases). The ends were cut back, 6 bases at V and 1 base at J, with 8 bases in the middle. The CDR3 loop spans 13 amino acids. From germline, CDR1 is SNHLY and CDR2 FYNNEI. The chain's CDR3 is CASRTRRTDTQYF. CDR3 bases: TGTGCCAGCAGGACTAGGCGCACAGATACGCAGTATTTT.

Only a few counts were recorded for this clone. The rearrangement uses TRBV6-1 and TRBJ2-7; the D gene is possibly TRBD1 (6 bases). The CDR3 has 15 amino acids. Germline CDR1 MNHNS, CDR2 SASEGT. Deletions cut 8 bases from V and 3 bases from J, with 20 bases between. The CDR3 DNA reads TGTGCCAGCCCTTCTGGGCAGGGGCCTAACTACGAGCAGTACTTC. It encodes CASPSGQGPNYEQYF.

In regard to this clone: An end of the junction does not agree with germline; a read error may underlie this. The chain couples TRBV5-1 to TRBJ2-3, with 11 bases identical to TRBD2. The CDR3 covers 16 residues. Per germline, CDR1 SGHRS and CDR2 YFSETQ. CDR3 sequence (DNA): TGCGCCAGCCGCTTACTAGCGGGGGATTTGGGAGATACGCAGTATTTT. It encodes CASRLLAGDLGDTQYF.

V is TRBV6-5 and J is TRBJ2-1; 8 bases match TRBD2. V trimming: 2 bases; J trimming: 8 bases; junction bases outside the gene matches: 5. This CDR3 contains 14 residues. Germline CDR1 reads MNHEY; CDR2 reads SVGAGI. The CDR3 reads CASSYREGGDEQFF. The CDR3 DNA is TGTGCCAGCAGTTACCGGGAGGGTGGCGATGAGCAGTTCTTC.

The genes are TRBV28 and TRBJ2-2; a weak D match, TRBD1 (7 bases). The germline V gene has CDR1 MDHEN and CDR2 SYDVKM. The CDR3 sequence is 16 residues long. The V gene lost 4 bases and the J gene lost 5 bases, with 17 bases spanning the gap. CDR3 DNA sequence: TGTGCCAGCAGTTACGATCGGGACAGCGGGACCGGGGAGCTGTTTTTT. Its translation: CASSYDRDSGTGELFF.

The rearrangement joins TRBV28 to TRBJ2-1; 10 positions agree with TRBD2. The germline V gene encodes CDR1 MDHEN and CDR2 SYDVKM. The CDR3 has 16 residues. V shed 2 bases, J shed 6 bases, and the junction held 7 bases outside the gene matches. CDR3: CASSLPPGLARNEQFF. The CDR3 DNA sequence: TGTGCCAGCAGTTTACCTCCGGGACTAGCGCGCAATGAGCAGTTCTTC.